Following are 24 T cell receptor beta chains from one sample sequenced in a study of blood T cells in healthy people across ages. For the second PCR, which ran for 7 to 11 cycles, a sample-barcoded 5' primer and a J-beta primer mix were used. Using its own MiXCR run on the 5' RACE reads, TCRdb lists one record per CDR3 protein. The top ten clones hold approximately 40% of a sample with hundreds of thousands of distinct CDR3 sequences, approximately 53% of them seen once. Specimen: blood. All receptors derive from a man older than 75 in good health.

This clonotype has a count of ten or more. CDR3 coding DNA: TGCAGTGCTAGAGCGCTAGCGGGAGTAGCGGGTGAGCAGTTCTTC. Translating gives CSARALAGVAGEQFF. This rearrangement joins TRBV20-1 to TRBJ2-1; TRBD2 matches 10 bases. Trimming at V came to 1 base and at J to 9 bases, leaving 9 bases not matched to a gene. There are 15 residues in the CDR3. Germline values: CDR1 DFQATT, CDR2 SNEGSKA (reference sequence).

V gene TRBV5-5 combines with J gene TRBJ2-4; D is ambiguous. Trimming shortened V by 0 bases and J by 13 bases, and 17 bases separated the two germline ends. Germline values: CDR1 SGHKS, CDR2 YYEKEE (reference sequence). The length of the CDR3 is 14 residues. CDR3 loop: CASSLGQPPAGQYF. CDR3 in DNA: TGTGCCAGCAGCTTGGGGCAGCCTCCCGCCGGGCAGTACTTC. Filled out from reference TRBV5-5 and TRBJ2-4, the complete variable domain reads DAGVTQSPTHLIKTRGQQVTLRCSPISGHKSVSWYQQVLGQGPQFIFQYYEKEERGRGNFPDRFSARQFPNYSSELNVNALLLGDSALYLCASSLGQPPAGQYFGAGTRLSVL.

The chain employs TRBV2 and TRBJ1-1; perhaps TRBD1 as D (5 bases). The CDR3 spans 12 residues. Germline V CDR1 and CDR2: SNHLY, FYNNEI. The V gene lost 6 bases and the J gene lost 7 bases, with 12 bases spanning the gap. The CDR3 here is CASRTDVYEAFF. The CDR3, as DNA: TGTGCCAGCAGGACAGACGTTTATGAAGCTTTCTTT.

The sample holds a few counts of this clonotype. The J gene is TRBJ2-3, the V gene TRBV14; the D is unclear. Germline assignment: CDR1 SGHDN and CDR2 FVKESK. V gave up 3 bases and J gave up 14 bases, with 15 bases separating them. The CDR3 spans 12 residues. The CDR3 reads CASSQTGRYAYF. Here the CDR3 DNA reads TGTGCCAGCAGCCAGACGGGCAGATACGCGTATTTT.

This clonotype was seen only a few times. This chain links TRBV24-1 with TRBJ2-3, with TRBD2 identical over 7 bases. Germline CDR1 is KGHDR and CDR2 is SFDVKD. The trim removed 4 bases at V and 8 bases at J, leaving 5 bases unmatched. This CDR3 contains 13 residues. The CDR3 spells CATSEVREGTQYF. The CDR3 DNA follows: TGTGCCACCAGTGAAGTCAGGGAGGGTACGCAGTATTTT.

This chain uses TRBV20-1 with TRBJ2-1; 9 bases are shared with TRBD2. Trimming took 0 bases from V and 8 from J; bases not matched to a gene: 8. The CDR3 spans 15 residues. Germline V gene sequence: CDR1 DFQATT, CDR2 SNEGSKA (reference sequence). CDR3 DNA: TGCAGTGCTAGAGAATCAGCGGGAGGACCCTATGAGCAGTTCTTC. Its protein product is CSARESAGGPYEQFF.

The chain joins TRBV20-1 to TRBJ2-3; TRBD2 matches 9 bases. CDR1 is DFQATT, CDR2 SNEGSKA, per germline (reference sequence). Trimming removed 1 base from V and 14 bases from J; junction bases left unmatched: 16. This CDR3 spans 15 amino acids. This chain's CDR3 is CSARGVGGRVRYAYF. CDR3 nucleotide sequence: TGCAGTGCTAGAGGGGTCGGCGGGAGGGTCAGATACGCGTATTTT.

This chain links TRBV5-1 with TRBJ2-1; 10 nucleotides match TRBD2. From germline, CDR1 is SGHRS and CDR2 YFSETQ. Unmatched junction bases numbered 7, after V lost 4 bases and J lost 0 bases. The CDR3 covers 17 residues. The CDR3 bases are TGCGCCAGCAGCCCATTGGGACTAGCGAGCTCCTACAATGAGCAGTTCTTC. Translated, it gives CASSPLGLASSYNEQFF.

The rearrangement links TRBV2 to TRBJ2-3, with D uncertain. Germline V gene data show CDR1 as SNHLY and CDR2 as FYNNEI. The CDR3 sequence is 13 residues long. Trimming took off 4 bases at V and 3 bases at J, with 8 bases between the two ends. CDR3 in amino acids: CASSAVPTDTQYF. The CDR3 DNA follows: TGTGCCAGCAGTGCCGTCCCAACAGATACGCAGTATTTT.

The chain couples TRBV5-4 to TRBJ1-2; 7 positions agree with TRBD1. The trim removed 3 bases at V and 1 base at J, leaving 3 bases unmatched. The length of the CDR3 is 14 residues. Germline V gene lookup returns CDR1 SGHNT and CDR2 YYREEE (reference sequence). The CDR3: CASSSGQLNYGYTF. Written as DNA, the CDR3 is TGTGCCAGCAGCTCGGGACAGCTTAACTATGGCTACACCTTC. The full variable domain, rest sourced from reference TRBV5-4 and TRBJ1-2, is ETGVTQSPTHLIKTRGQQVTLRCSSQSGHNTVSWYQQALGQGPQFIFQYYREEENGRGNFPPRFSGLQFPNYSSELNVNALELDDSALYLCASSSGQLNYGYTFGSGTRLTVV.

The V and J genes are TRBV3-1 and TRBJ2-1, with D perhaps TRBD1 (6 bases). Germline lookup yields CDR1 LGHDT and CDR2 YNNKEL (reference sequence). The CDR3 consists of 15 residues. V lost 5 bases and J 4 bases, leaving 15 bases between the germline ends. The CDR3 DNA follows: TGTGCCAGCAGCGACCCTAGGGGGAAATACAATGAGCAGTTCTTC. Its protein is CASSDPRGKYNEQFF.

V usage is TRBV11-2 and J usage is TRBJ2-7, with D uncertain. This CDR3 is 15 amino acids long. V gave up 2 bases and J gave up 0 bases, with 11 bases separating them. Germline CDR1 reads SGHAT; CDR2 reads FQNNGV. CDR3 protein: CASSLSSVASYEQYF. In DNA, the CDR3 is TGTGCCAGCAGCTTATCAAGCGTCGCCTCCTACGAGCAGTACTTC.

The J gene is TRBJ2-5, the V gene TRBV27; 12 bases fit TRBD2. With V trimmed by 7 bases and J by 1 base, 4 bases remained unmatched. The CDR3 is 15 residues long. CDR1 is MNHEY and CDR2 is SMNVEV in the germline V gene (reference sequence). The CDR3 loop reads CASMGLAGTQETQYF. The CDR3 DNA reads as TGTGCCAGCATGGGACTAGCGGGTACCCAAGAGACCCAGTACTTC.

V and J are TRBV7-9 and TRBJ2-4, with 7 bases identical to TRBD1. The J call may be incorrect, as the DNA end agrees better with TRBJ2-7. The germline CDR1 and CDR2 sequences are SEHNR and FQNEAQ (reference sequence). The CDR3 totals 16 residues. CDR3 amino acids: CASSSRVAGGDYEQYF. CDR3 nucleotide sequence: TGTGCCAGCAGCTCACGGGTGGCAGGGGGTGACTACGAGCAGTACTTC.

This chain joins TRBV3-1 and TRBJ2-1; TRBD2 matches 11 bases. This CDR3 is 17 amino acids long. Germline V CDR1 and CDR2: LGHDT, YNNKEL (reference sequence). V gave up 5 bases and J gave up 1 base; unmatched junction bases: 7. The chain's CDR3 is CASSLGLAEGSYNEQFF. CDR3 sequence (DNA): TGTGCCAGCAGCTTGGGACTAGCGGAAGGGTCCTACAATGAGCAGTTCTTC.

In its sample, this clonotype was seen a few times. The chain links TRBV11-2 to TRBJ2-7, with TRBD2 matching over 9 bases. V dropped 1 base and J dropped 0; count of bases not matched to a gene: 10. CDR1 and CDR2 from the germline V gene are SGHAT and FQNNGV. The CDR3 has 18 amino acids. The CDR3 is CASSLVRLAAVGSYEQYF. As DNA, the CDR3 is TGTGCCAGCAGCTTAGTGCGACTAGCGGCCGTTGGCTCCTACGAGCAGTACTTC.

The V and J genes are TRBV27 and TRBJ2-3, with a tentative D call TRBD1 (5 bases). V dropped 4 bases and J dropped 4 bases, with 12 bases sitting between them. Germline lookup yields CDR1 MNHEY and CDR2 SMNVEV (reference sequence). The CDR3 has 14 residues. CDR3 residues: CASSYTPRADTQYF. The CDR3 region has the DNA TGTGCCAGCAGTTACACCCCCAGGGCAGATACGCAGTATTTT.

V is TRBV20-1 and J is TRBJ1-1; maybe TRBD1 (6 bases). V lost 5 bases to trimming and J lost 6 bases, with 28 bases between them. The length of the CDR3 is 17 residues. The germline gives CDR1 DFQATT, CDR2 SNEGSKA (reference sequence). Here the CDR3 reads CSAPPLSPTGAKAEAFF. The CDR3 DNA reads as TGCAGTGCTCCGCCCTTATCCCCGACAGGCGCGAAAGCTGAAGCTTTCTTT.

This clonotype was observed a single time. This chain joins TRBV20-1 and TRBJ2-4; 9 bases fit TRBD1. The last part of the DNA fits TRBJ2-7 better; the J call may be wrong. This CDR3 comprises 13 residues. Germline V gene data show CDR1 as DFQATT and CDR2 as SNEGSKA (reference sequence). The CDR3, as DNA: TGCAGTGCGAGGGACAGGGTAATGTACGAGCAGTACTTC. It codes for CSARDRVMYEQYF.

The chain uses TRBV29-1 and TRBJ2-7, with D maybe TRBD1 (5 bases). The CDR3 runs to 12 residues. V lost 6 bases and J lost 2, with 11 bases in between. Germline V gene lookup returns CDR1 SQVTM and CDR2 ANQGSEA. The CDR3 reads CSVAQGPYEQYF. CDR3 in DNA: TGCAGCGTCGCTCAGGGCCCCTACGAGCAGTACTTC.

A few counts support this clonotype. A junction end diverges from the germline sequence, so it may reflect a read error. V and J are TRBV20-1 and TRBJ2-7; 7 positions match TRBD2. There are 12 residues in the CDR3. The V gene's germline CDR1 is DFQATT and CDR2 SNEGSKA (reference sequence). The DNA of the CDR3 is TGCAGAGCTAGCGGAGACTCCTACGAGCAGTACTTC. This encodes CRASGDSYEQYF.

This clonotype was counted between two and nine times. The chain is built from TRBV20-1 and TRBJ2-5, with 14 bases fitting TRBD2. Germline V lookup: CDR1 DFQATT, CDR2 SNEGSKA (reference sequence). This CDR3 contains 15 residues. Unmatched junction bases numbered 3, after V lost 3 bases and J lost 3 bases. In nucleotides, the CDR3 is TGCAGTGCTAGTCCGGGACTAGCGGGAGAAGAGACCCAGTACTTC. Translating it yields CSASPGLAGEETQYF.

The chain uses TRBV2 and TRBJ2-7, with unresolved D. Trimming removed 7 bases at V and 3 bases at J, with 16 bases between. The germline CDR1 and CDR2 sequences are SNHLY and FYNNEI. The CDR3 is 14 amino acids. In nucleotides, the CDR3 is TGTGCCAGCACTAGACTGGGTCTAGACTACGAGCAGTACTTC. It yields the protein CASTRLGLDYEQYF.

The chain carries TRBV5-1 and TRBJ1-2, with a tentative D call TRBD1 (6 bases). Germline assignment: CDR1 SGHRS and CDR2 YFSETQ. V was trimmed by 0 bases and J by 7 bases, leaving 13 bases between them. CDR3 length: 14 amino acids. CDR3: CASSLDQGFSGYTF. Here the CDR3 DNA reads TGCGCCAGCAGCTTGGACCAGGGGTTCAGTGGCTACACCTTC.